Listed below are T cell receptor beta chains from one sample, sequenced in a study of T cells after yellow fever vaccination. TCRdb reprocessed the 5' RACE reads via MiXCR and lists one record per CDR3 protein. The sample has some 400,000 distinct CDR3 sequences; around 20% are singletons. Sequenced material: PBMCs, taken before the yellow fever booster vaccination. The receptor set was obtained from a man between 18 and 29 years old who received the YFV17D yellow fever vaccine. CDR3s include the opening cysteine and the closing phenylalanine or tryptophan. D genes are given only for firm matches. Size tells how often a clone was seen (once, few, many) or the class of an expanded clone, and some rows leave it out.

TRBJ1-5 | TRBV15 | - | few | CATSREVGAYSNQPQHF | TGTGCCACCAGCAGAGAGGTGGGAGCTTATAGCAATCAGCCCCAGCATTTT
TRBJ2-3 | TRBV7-6 | TRBD2 | once | CASNRAGGIDTQYF | TGTGCCAGCAACAGAGCGGGGGGAATAGATACGCAGTATTTT
TRBJ2-5 | TRBV15 | TRBD2 | - | CATSRGLAGQETQYF | TGTGCCACCAGCAGGGGACTAGCGGGGCAAGAGACCCAGTACTTC
TRBJ2-1 | TRBV11-2 | - | - | CASSGDITYNEQFF | TGTGCCAGCAGTGGGGACATCACCTACAATGAGCAGTTCTTC
TRBJ2-2 | TRBV12-3/TRBV12-4 | TRBD1 | - | CASSPYRQGATGELFF | TGTGCCAGCAGTCCTTATCGACAGGGGGCGACCGGGGAGCTGTTTTTT
TRBJ2-1 | TRBV6-5 | TRBD1 | - | CASSYFGDRVGNEQFF | TGTGCCAGCAGTTACTTTGGGGACAGGGTGGGAAATGAGCAGTTCTTC
TRBJ2-5 | TRBV4-1 | - | few | CASSPSDSRGRETQYF | TGCGCCAGCAGCCCCTCGGATTCACGGGGTCGAGAGACCCAGTACTTC
TRBJ1-2 | TRBV24-1 | - | few | CATSDAYSDGYTF | TGTGCCACCAGTGATGCCTACTCGGATGGCTACACCTTC
TRBJ2-5 | TRBV20-1 | - | - | CSASPLGGGAQETQYF | TGCAGTGCTAGCCCACTTGGAGGGGGAGCACAAGAGACCCAGTACTTC
TRBJ1-4 | TRBV6-1 | - | - | CASSEFQPFATNEKLFF | TGTGCCAGCAGTGAATTCCAACCGTTTGCAACTAATGAAAAACTGTTTTTT
TRBJ2-5 | TRBV29-1 | TRBD1 | few | CSVETGDVGETQYF | TGCAGCGTTGAAACAGGGGATGTGGGAGAGACCCAGTACTTC
TRBJ1-1 | TRBV5-1 | TRBD1 | - | CASSLPGQGFAEAFF | TGCGCCAGCAGCTTACCGGGACAGGGATTTGCTGAAGCTTTCTTT
TRBJ2-5 | TRBV10-2 | - | few | CASKSPWGARAETQYF | TGCGCCAGCAAGTCCCCCTGGGGGGCCCGGGCGGAGACCCAGTACTTC
TRBJ1-2 | TRBV12-3/TRBV12-4 | - | few | CASSLAFGGGYGYTF | TGTGCCAGCAGTTTAGCGTTCGGGGGGGGATATGGCTACACCTTC
TRBJ1-1 | TRBV3-1 | TRBD1 | few | CASSQRPGQGPEAFF | TGTGCCAGCAGCCAACGTCCGGGACAGGGACCTGAAGCTTTCTTT
TRBJ2-2 | TRBV10-3 | - | - | CAISGDWGTGELFF | TGTGCCATCAGTGGAGACTGGGGCACCGGGGAGCTGTTTTTT
TRBJ2-5 | TRBV10-3 | TRBD1 | few | CAIRKQGKETQYF | TGTGCCATCAGGAAACAGGGGAAGGAGACCCAGTACTTC
TRBJ2-1 | TRBV2 | TRBD1 | - | CASVPAGTGVFGEQFF | TGTGCCAGCGTTCCTGCCGGGACAGGGGTATTCGGTGAGCAGTTCTTC
TRBJ1-1 | TRBV25-1 | - | - | CASRDRKAGGNTEAFF | TGTGCCAGCAGGGATCGGAAGGCGGGAGGTAACACTGAAGCTTTCTTT
TRBJ2-5 | TRBV7-2 | - | many | CASSLREIETQYF | TGTGCCAGCAGCTTAAGGGAGATAGAGACCCAGTACTTC
TRBJ2-2 | TRBV12-5 | - | - | CASGLIVWDGRRTNTGELFF | TGTGCTAGTGGTTTGATAGTCTGGGACGGAAGACGGACGAACACCGGGGAGCTGTTTTTT
TRBJ1-5 | TRBV4-3 | - | few | CASSQGVLRRQPQHF | TGCGCCAGCAGCCAAGGGGTGCTCAGGCGGCAGCCCCAGCATTTT
TRBJ1-1 | TRBV7-9 | - | - | CASSQLIEVAEAFF | TGTGCCAGCAGCCAACTGATCGAGGTCGCTGAAGCTTTCTTT
TRBJ2-1 | TRBV4-3 | TRBD2 | - | CASSQVPASSGGAPEQFF | TGCGCCAGCAGCCAAGTCCCCGCCTCTAGCGGGGGGGCGCCTGAGCAGTTCTTC
TRBJ1-5 | TRBV20-1 | - | few | CSARVGGQGRRNQPQHF | TGCAGTGCTAGAGTGGGAGGACAAGGGAGACGCAATCAGCCCCAGCATTTT
TRBJ2-1 | TRBV4-1 | TRBD2 | few | CASSQDGGMYNEQFF | TGCGCCAGCAGCCAAGACGGGGGGATGTACAATGAGCAGTTCTTC
TRBJ2-5 | TRBV4-3 | - | - | CASSQGRGETQYF | TGCGCCAGCAGCCAAGGACGGGGCGAGACCCAGTACTTC
TRBJ1-1 | TRBV7-9 | TRBD1 | few | CASSLVGQGGINTEAFF | TGTGCCAGCAGCTTAGTCGGACAGGGGGGAATAAACACTGAAGCTTTCTTT
TRBJ1-1 | TRBV6-2/TRBV6-3 | - | - | CASSYGRVNTEAFF | TGTGCCAGCAGTTACGGCAGGGTTAACACTGAAGCTTTCTTT
TRBJ1-1 | TRBV5-1 | TRBD1 | many | CASSLALGDREAEAFF | TGCGCCAGCAGCTTGGCCTTAGGAGACAGGGAGGCTGAAGCTTTCTTT
TRBJ2-1 | TRBV20-1 | - | - | CSAPPWGRSSYNEQFF | TGCAGTGCTCCCCCATGGGGGCGAAGCTCCTACAATGAGCAGTTCTTC